Below, 9 T cell receptor beta chains from the same sample are listed, as sequenced in a study of blood T cell repertoires in COVID-19. Only in-frame clones appear in the TCRdb table, and some are missing; sequencing was by immunoSEQ multiplex PCR. The sample holds some 190,000 clones; approximately 91% are singletons and the top ten take 1.5% to 2%. The sample consisted of peripheral blood. All receptors derive from a man aged 18 to 30 with active or convalescent COVID-19.

This clone appeared once. V usage is TRBV7-2 and J usage is TRBJ2-4, with 9 bases matching TRBD2. Germline CDR1 reads SGHTA; CDR2 reads FQGNSA. The CDR3 has 15 amino acids. J was trimmed by 3 bases and V by 5 bases; bases with no gene match: 5. CDR3 region: CASSVRLADKNIQYF. The CDR3 nucleotides are TGTGCCAGCAGCGTACGACTAGCGGACAAAAACATTCAGTACTTC. The full variable domain, with the rest looked up from reference TRBV7-2 and TRBJ2-4, is GAGVSQSPSNKVTEKGKDVELRCDPISGHTALYWYRQSLGQGLEFLIYFQGNSAPDKSGLPSDRFSAERTGGSVSTLTIQRTQQEDSAVYLCASSVRLADKNIQYFGAGTRLSVL.

The chain couples TRBV9 to TRBJ2-7; D not certain. CDR1 and CDR2 (germline): SGDLS, YYNGEE. V lost 0 bases, J lost 4 bases, and 8 bases lay in between. The CDR3 spans 13 residues. This chain's CDR3 is CASSVGYGYEQYF. CDR3 nucleotide sequence: TGTGCCAGCAGCGTAGGCTATGGTTACGAGCAGTACTTC.

This chain connects TRBV6-1 to TRBJ2-2, with 12 bases aligning to TRBD1. This CDR3 has 17 residues. CDR1 and CDR2 (germline): MNHNS, SASEGT. Losses at the gene ends were 3 bases for V and 7 bases for J; bases not matched to a gene: 9. The CDR3 protein is CASSDSGTGGWVGELFF. The CDR3 DNA is TGTGCCAGCAGTGATTCCGGGACAGGGGGCTGGGTCGGGGAGCTGTTTTTT.

The chain links TRBV6-5 to TRBJ2-7; D is possibly TRBD2 (5 bases). V shed 5 bases and J shed 2 bases, with 10 bases lying between them. The CDR3 has 13 amino acids. Germline values: CDR1 MNHEY, CDR2 SVGAGI. CDR3 protein: CASSRLAPYEQYF. The DNA of the CDR3 is TGTGCCAGCAGTAGGCTAGCCCCCTACGAGCAGTACTTC.

In the case of this clone: Within the sample, other DNA sequences also encode this same CDR3. J is TRBJ2-7 and V is TRBV5-1; D call uncertain. The CDR3 extends over 14 amino acids. With 0 bases removed from V and 1 base from J, the gap between germline ends came to 8 bases. Per germline, CDR1 SGHRS and CDR2 YFSETQ. CDR3 sequence reads: CASSLDRSSYEQYF. The CDR3 coding sequence is TGCGCCAGCAGCTTGGATCGGTCGTCCTACGAGCAGTACTTC.

The chain employs TRBV28 and TRBJ1-5, with unresolved D. This CDR3 is built from 15 residues. The germline CDR1 and CDR2 sequences are MDHEN and SYDVKM. V lost 4 bases to trimming and J lost 2 bases, with 12 bases between them. The CDR3 DNA sequence: TGTGCCAGCAGTTCACCGCGACGGGGCAATCAGCCCCAGCATTTT. Protein: CASSSPRRGNQPQHF.

V is TRBV7-2 and J is TRBJ2-1; no reliable D call. V gave up 2 bases and J gave up 0 bases, with 8 bases separating them. Germline CDR1 SGHTA, CDR2 FQGNSA. The CDR3 covers 15 residues. The CDR3 DNA sequence: TGTGCCAGCAGCTTACAGATAAACTCCTACAATGAGCAGTTCTTC. The encoded protein is CASSLQINSYNEQFF.

This clone was observed a single time. This rearrangement joins TRBV5-4 to TRBJ2-7; 14 nucleotides line up with TRBD2. J was trimmed by 0 bases and V by 3 bases; bases with no gene match: 8. The CDR3 covers 18 residues. Germline V gene sequence: CDR1 SGHNT, CDR2 YYREEE (reference sequence). Here the CDR3 reads CASSSGLAGEGGSYEQYF. The DNA of the CDR3 is TGTGCCAGCAGCTCGGGACTAGCGGGAGAGGGGGGCTCCTACGAGCAGTACTTC.

The gene calls are TRBV6-1 and TRBJ2-3, with 7 bases that match TRBD2. Germline CDR1 and CDR2: MNHNS and SASEGT. V gave up 4 bases and J gave up 2 bases; unmatched junction bases: 9. CDR3 length: 16 residues. The chain's CDR3 is CASSAPFGGTTDTQYF. CDR3 coding DNA: TGTGCCAGCAGTGCCCCCTTCGGGGGGACCACAGATACGCAGTATTTT.